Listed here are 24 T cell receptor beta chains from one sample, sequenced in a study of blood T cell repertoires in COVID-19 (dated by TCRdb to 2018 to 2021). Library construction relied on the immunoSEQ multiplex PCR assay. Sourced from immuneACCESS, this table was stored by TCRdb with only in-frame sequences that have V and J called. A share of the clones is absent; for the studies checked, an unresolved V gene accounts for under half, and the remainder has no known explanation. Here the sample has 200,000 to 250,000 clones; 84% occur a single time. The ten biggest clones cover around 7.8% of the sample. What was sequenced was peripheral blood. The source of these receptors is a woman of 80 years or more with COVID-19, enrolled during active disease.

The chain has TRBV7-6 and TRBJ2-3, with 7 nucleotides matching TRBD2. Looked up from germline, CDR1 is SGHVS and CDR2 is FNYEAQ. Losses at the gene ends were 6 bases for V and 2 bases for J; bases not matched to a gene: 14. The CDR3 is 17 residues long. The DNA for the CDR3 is TGTGCCAGCAGGGGGACTATCGATGCGCCAAACACAGATACGCAGTATTTT. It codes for CASRGTIDAPNTDTQYF.

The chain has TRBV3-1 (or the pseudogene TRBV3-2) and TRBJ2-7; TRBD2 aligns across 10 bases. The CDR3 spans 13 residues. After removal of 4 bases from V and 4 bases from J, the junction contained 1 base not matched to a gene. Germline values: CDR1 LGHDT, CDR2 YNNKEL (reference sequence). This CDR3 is CASSPTSGYEQYF. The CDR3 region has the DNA TGTGCCAGCAGCCCGACTAGCGGGTACGAGCAGTACTTC.

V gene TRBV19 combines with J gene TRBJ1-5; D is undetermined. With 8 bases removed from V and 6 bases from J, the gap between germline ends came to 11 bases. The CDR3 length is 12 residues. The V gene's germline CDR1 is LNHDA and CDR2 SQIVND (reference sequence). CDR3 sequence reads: CASRRAGQPQHF. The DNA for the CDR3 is TGTGCCAGTCGTAGGGCGGGTCAGCCCCAGCATTTT.

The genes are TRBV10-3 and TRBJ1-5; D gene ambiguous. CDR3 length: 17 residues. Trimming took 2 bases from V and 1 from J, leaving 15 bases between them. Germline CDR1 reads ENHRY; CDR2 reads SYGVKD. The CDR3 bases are TGTGCCATCAGTGAGAGGGTCGACCCGGGGAGCAATCAGCCCCAGCATTTT. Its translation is CAISERVDPGSNQPQHF.

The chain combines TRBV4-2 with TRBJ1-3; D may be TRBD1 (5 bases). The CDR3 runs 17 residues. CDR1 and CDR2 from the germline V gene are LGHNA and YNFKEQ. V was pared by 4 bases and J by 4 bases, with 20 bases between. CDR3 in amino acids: CASSPEWGGPNGNTIYF. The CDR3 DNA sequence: TGTGCCAGCAGCCCCGAATGGGGCGGACCGAACGGAAACACCATATATTTT.

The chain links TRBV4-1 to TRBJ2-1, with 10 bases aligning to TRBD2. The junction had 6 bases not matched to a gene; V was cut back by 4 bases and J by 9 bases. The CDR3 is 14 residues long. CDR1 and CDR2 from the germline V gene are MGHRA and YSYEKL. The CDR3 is CASSPSGRAVEQFF. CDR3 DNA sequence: TGCGCCAGCAGCCCCAGCGGGAGGGCCGTTGAGCAGTTCTTC.

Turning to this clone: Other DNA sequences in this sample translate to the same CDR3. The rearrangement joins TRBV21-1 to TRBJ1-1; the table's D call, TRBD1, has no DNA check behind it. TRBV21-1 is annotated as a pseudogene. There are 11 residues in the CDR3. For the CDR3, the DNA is TGTGCCAGCGGGGACAGGCTTGAAGCTTTCTTT. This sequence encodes CASGDRLEAFF.

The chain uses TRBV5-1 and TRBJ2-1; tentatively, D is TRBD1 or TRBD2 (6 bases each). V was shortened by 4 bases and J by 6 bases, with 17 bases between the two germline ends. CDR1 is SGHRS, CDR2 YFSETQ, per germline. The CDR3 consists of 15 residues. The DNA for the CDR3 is TGCGCCAGCAGCGTGGGGGGCAGGGTCCGCAATGAGCAGTTCTTC. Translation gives CASSVGGRVRNEQFF. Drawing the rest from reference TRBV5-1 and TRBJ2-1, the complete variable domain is KAGVTQTPRYLIKTRGQQVTLSCSPISGHRSVSWYQQTPGQGLQFLFEYFSETQRNKGNFPGRFSGRQFSNSRSEMNVSTLELGDSALYLCASSVGGRVRNEQFFGPGTRLTVL.

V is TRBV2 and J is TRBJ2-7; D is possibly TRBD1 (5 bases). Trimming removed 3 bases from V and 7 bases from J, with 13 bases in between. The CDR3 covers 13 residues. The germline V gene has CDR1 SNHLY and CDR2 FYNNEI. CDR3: CASSDEAGKEQYF. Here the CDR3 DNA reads TGTGCCAGCAGTGATGAGGCAGGGAAAGAGCAGTACTTC.

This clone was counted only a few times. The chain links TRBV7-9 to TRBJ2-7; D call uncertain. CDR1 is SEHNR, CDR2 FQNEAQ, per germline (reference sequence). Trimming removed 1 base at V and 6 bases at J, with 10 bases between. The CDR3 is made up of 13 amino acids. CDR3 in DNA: TGTGCCAGCAGCTTAGATACGACTTCCGAGCAGTACTTC. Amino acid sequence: CASSLDTTSEQYF.

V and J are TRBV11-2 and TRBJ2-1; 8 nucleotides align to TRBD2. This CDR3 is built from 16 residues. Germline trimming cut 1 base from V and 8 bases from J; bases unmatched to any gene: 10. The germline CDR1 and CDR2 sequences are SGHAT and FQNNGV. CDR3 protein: CASSLVLAGASYEQFF. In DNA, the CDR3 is TGTGCCAGCAGCTTAGTTCTAGCGGGCGCCTCGTATGAGCAGTTCTTC.

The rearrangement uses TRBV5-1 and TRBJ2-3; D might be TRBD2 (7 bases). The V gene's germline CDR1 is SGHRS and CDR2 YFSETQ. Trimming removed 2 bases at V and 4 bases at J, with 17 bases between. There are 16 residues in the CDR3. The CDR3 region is CASSLAVGGPADTQYF. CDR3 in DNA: TGCGCCAGCAGCTTAGCGGTGGGGGGGCCAGCAGATACGCAGTATTTT. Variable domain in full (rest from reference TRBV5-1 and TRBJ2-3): KAGVTQTPRYLIKTRGQQVTLSCSPISGHRSVSWYQQTPGQGLQFLFEYFSETQRNKGNFPGRFSGRQFSNSRSEMNVSTLELGDSALYLCASSLAVGGPADTQYFGPGTRLTVL.

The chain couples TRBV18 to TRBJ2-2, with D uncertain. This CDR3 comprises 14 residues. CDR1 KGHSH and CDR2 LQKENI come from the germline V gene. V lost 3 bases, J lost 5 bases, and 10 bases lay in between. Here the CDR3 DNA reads TGTGCCAGCTCACCGTTCGAGAGGACCGGGGAGCTGTTTTTT. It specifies CASSPFERTGELFF.

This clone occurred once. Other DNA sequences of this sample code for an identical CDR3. CDR3 coding DNA: TGCGCCAGCAGCTTGCAGGGAGGGAACACTGAAGCTTTCTTT. Translated, it gives CASSLQGGNTEAFF. V usage is TRBV5-1 and J usage is TRBJ1-1; perhaps TRBD1 as D (5 bases). With 1 base removed from V and 1 base from J, the gap between germline ends came to 8 bases. Germline V gives CDR1 SGHRS, CDR2 YFSETQ. This CDR3 contains 14 residues.

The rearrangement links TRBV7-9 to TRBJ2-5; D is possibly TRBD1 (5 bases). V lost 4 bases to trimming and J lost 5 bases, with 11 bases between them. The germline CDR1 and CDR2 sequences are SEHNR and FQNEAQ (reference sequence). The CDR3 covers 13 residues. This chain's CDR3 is CASSWAGQETQYF. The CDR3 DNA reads TGTGCCAGCAGCTGGGCAGGGCAGGAGACCCAGTACTTC.

The CDR3 loop reads CASSPDFVSPLHF. In nucleotides, the CDR3 is TGTGCCAGCAGTCCTGACTTTGTCTCACCCCTCCACTTT. The rearrangement joins TRBV7-3 to TRBJ1-6, with D unclear. V lost 6 bases and J 10 bases, leaving 13 bases between the germline ends. Looked up from germline, CDR1 is SGHTA and CDR2 is FQGTGA. The CDR3 runs to 13 residues.

CDR3 sequence: CASSPGATNEKLFF. CDR3 coding DNA: TGTGCCAGCAGCCCGGGGGCAACTAATGAAAAACTGTTTTTT. V gene TRBV5-6 combines with J gene TRBJ1-4; TRBD1 is a possible D gene (5 bases). This CDR3 contains 14 residues. CDR1 and CDR2 (germline): SGHDT, YYEEEE. The V and J ends lost 4 bases and 0 bases respectively, with 7 bases between them. The full variable domain, rest sourced from reference TRBV5-6 and TRBJ1-4, is DAGVTQSPTHLIKTRGQQVTLRCSPKSGHDTVSWYQQALGQGPQFIFQYYEEEERQRGNFPDRFSGHQFPNYSSELNVNALLLGDSALYLCASSPGATNEKLFFGSGTQLSVL.

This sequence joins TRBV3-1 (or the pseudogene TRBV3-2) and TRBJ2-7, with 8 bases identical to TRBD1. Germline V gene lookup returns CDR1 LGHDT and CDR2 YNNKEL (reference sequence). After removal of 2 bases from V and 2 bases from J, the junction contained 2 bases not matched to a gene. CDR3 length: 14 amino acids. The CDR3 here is CASSQTQGAYEQYF. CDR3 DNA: TGTGCCAGCAGCCAAACACAGGGGGCCTACGAGCAGTACTTC.

The CDR3, as DNA: TGTGCCAGCAGCACACACAGGGCCGGCCACACTGAAGCTTTCTTT. It translates to CASSTHRAGHTEAFF. This chain uses TRBV7-9 with TRBJ1-1; the D gene is possibly TRBD1 (6 bases). The V gene's germline CDR1 is SEHNR and CDR2 FQNEAQ (reference sequence). This CDR3 region has 15 residues. V was pared by 5 bases and J by 3 bases, with 16 bases between.

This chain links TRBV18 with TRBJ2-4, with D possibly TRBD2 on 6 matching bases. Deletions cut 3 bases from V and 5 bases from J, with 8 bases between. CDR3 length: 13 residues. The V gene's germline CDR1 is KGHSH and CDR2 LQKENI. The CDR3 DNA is TGTGCCAGCTCACCGTTAGCGGAAAACATTCAGTACTTC. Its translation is CASSPLAENIQYF.

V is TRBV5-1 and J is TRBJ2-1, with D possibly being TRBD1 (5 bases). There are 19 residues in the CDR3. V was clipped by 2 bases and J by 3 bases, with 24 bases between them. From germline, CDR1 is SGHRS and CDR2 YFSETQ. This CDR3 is CASSFPRVRRGLIYNEQFF. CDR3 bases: TGCGCCAGCAGCTTTCCCAGGGTGCGTAGGGGCCTCATCTACAATGAGCAGTTCTTC.

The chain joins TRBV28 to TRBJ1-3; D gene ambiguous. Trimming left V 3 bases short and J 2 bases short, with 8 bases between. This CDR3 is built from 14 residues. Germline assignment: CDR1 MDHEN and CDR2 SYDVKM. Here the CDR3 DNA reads TGTGCCAGCAGTTTTCACGTAGCTGGAAACACCATATATTTT. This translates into CASSFHVAGNTIYF.

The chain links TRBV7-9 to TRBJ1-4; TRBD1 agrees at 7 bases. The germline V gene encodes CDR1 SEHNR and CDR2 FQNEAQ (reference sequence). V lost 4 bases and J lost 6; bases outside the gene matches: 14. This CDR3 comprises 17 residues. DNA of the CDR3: TGTGCCAGCAGCTCCCCTCGGTCCGGACAGGCCGATGAAAAACTGTTTTTT. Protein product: CASSSPRSGQADEKLFF.

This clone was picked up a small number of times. The CDR3 DNA reads as TGTGCCAGCAGTCAGGGGACACCCAACTATGGCTACACCTTC. Its translation: CASSQGTPNYGYTF. This chain connects TRBV6-4 to TRBJ1-2, with a weak D call TRBD1 (6 bases). Trimming took 5 bases from V and 2 from J, leaving 12 bases between them. The length of the CDR3 is 14 residues. Germline V gene lookup returns CDR1 MRHNA and CDR2 SNTAGT.